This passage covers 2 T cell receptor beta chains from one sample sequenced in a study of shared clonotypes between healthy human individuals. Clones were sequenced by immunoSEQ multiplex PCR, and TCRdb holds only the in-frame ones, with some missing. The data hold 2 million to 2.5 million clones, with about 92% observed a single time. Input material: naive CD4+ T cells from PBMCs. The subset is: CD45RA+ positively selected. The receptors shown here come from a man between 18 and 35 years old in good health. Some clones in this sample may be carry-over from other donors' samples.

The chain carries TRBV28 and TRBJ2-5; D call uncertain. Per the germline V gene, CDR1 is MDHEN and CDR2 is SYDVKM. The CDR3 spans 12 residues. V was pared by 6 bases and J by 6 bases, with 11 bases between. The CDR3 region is CASRTLSQTQYF. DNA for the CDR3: TGTGCCAGCAGGACTCTCTCACAGACCCAGTACTTC.

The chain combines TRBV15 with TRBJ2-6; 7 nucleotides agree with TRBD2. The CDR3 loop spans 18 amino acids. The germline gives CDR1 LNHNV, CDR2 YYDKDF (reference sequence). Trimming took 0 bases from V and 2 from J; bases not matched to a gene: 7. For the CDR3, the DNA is TGTGCCACCAGCAGAGAACCGGGGGGATCCGCTGGGGCCAACGTCCTGACTTTC. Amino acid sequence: CATSREPGGSAGANVLTF.